This TCR beta chain was captured by sequencing in a study of blood T cell repertoires in COVID-19. Turning to the study itself: There were acute and convalescent COVID-19 samples, and they came from the United States, Italy and Spain. The analysed material was cDNA or gDNA that came from T cells, B-cell-depleted T cells, or PBMCs.

The V end lost 4 bases, the J end lost 7 bases, and 18 bases lay between the germline ends. The CDR3 has 15 residues. Germline CDR1 is SGHRS and CDR2 is YFSETQ. Authors' processing steps: Reference gene primer amplification gave estimated nucleated cell counts. TCRdb's copy holds only in-frame clones and misses some; the assay was immunoSEQ multiplex PCR. That table supplies the V and J calls and clone size; D and trimming were determined from the DNA. The sample has 85,000 to 120,000 clones, about 90% seen once; the top ten hold roughly 4.2%. The clonotype originates from a man aged 18 to 29 with acute or convalescent COVID-19. The sequencing input was peripheral blood. This chain uses TRBV5-1 with TRBJ2-1; D possibly corresponds to TRBD1 (6 bases). CDR3 protein: CASSPRPGQINEQFF. CDR3 coding DNA: TGCGCCAGCAGCCCACGCCCCGGACAGATAAATGAGCAGTTCTTC.